Listed below are T cell receptor beta chains from one sample, sequenced in a study of blood T cell repertoires in COVID-19. This table comes from immunoSEQ multiplex PCR, and its TCRdb copy is limited to in-frame clones, with some not included. The sample includes over 100,000 clones, roughly 88% seen only once; the top ten take 7% to 9%. The material sequenced was peripheral blood. The receptors derive from a woman older than 75 with active or convalescent COVID-19. Both conserved end residues are part of each CDR3. A D gene is named only where the DNA matches it firmly. Where a row states a size, it is once, few, many or the class of an expanded clone; other rows omit it.

>TRBV9|NA|NA|TRBJ2-4
CASSVESQGRRNIQYF
TGTGCCAGCAGCGTAGAATCACAGGGGAGGCGAAACATTCAGTACTTC
>TRBV18|NA|NA|TRBJ1-4
CASSPPSVEAAGPKLFF
TGTGCCAGCTCACCACCCTCCGTGGAGGCAGCTGGTCCCAAACTGTTTTTT
>TRBV30|once|NA|TRBJ2-1
CARTKAWSSYNEQFF
TGTGCCAGGACAAAAGCGTGGAGCTCCTACAATGAGCAGTTCTTC
>TRBV9|NA|TRBD1|TRBJ1-3
CASSVGPGGFGNTIYF
TGTGCCAGCAGCGTAGGTCCAGGGGGCTTTGGAAACACCATATATTTT
>TRBV5-8|once|TRBD1|TRBJ2-7
CASSWGQGAYEQYF
TGTGCCAGCAGCTGGGGACAGGGGGCCTACGAGCAGTACTTC
>TRBV6-5|NA|TRBD2|TRBJ2-1
CASALAGGPEYEQFF
TGTGCCAGCGCCTTAGCGGGAGGGCCGGAGTATGAGCAGTTCTTC
>TRBV3-1/TRBV3-2|NA|TRBD1|TRBJ1-1
CASSTTGQGLNTEAFF
TGTGCCAGCAGCACGACGGGACAGGGGCTGAACACTGAAGCTTTCTTT
>TRBV30|NA|NA|TRBJ2-1
CAWTTGSSYNEQFF
TGTGCCTGGACCACAGGGAGCTCCTACAATGAGCAGTTCTTC
>TRBV28|once|NA|TRBJ1-5
CASSLMGASRNQPQHF
TGTGCCAGCAGTTTAATGGGGGCATCGCGCAATCAGCCCCAGCATTTT
>TRBV7-8|NA|TRBD1|TRBJ1-6
CASSSGQGGSPLHF
TGTGCCAGCAGCTCGGGACAGGGAGGTTCACCCCTCCACTTT
>TRBV19|NA|TRBD2|TRBJ2-7
CASSAVGLAGIRVEQYF
TGTGCCAGTAGTGCCGTCGGACTAGCGGGAATCCGGGTCGAGCAGTACTTC
>TRBV7-8|NA|TRBD1|TRBJ2-5
CASSPGQGQTQYF
TGTGCCAGCAGCCCCGGACAGGGTCAGACCCAGTACTTC
>TRBV5-1|few|TRBD2|TRBJ2-1
CASSGRLAGTGWDEQFF
TGCGCCAGCAGCGGCCGACTAGCGGGGACGGGATGGGATGAGCAGTTCTTC
>TRBV5-1|few|NA|TRBJ1-2
CASSSRGWNYGYTF
TGCGCCAGCAGCTCACGGGGGTGGAACTATGGCTACACCTTC
>TRBV4-2|NA|TRBD1|TRBJ1-2
CASSQARGEYGYTF
TGTGCCAGCAGCCAAGCCAGGGGGGAGTATGGCTACACCTTC
>TRBV9|NA|TRBD2|TRBJ2-3
CASSVGGGPDTQYF
TGTGCCAGCAGCGTAGGGGGAGGGCCAGATACGCAGTATTTT
>TRBV2|NA|NA|TRBJ2-1
CASGSSGRMNEQFF
TGTGCCAGCGGGTCGAGCGGGCGTATGAATGAGCAGTTCTTC
>TRBV20-1|NA|NA|TRBJ1-1
CSASGRVGGTEAFF
TGCAGTGCTAGTGGGCGGGTGGGTGGCACTGAAGCTTTCTTT
>TRBV6-5|NA|NA|TRBJ2-7
CASSLPSSVTYEQYF
TGTGCCAGCAGTCTTCCCAGTTCTGTTACCTACGAGCAGTACTTC
>TRBV9|NA|NA|TRBJ2-2
CASSVAGNTGELFF
TGTGCCAGCAGCGTAGCAGGGAACACCGGGGAGCTGTTTTTT
>TRBV7-2|NA|TRBD2|TRBJ2-1
CASSFVAGGFNEQFF
TGTGCCAGCAGCTTCGTAGCGGGAGGCTTCAATGAGCAGTTCTTC
>TRBV6-5|NA|NA|TRBJ2-5
CASKGVSQETQYF
TGTGCCAGCAAAGGGGTCAGCCAAGAGACCCAGTACTTC
>TRBV11-2|NA|TRBD2|TRBJ2-7
CASSLDLGLAGDEQYF
TGTGCCAGCAGCTTAGATCTGGGACTAGCGGGAGACGAGCAGTACTTC
>TRBV2|few|TRBD2|TRBJ2-7
CASSAGTSVSYEQYF
TGTGCCAGCAGCGCCGGGACTAGCGTCTCCTACGAGCAGTACTTC
>TRBV28|NA|TRBD2|TRBJ2-7
CASRPSSGTSGRALYEQYF
TGTGCCAGCAGACCCAGTTCCGGGACTAGCGGGAGGGCCCTGTACGAGCAGTACTTC
>TRBV18|NA|TRBD1|TRBJ1-5
CASSADRSNQPQHF
TGTGCCAGCTCAGCGGACAGGTCGAATCAGCCCCAGCATTTT
>TRBV28|NA|TRBD2|TRBJ2-1
CASSFRLAGGNEQFF
TGTGCCAGCAGTTTTCGTCTAGCGGGAGGGAATGAGCAGTTCTTC
>TRBV3-1/TRBV3-2|NA|TRBD2|TRBJ2-7
CASSRRTSGRGYEQYF
TGTGCCAGCAGCCGCAGGACTAGCGGGAGAGGCTACGAGCAGTACTTC
>TRBV28|NA|TRBD2|TRBJ2-1
CASQDLSGSGINEQFF
TGTGCCAGCCAGGACCTGAGCGGGAGTGGGATCAATGAGCAGTTCTTC
>TRBV24-1|NA|TRBD1|TRBJ2-2
CATSDGQGAYTGELFF
TGTGCCACCAGTGATGGACAGGGGGCATACACCGGGGAGCTGTTTTTT
>TRBV5-1|NA|TRBD1|TRBJ2-7
CASSLGGQGRWNF
TGCGCCAGCAGCTTGGGGGGACAGGGTAGGTGGAACTTC
>TRBV10-3|NA|NA|TRBJ2-3
CATGVDTQYF
TGTGCCACGGGAGTAGATACGCAGTATTTT
>TRBV7-3|NA|NA|TRBJ2-5
CASSSPNDLETQYF
TGTGCCAGCAGCTCCCCTAACGACTTGGAGACCCAGTACTTC
>TRBV7-9|NA|TRBD1|TRBJ1-5
CASSSDRAGNQPQHF
TGTGCCAGCAGCTCGGACAGGGCGGGCAATCAGCCCCAGCATTTT
>TRBV18|NA|NA|TRBJ1-2
CASSPQDSNPYGYTF
TGTGCCAGCTCACCCCAGGATAGTAATCCGTATGGCTACACCTTC
>TRBV18|NA|NA|TRBJ2-1
CASSPPGGSSYNEQFF
TGTGCCAGCTCACCACCTGGGGGGAGCTCCTACAATGAGCAGTTCTTC
>TRBV29-1|NA|NA|TRBJ1-3
CSVLHSNSGNTIYF
TGCAGCGTCTTACATTCGAACTCTGGAAACACCATATATTTT
>TRBV5-6|once|NA|TRBJ1-2
CASSFSRVSFYGYTF
TGTGCCAGCAGCTTCTCCAGGGTCTCGTTTTATGGCTACACCTTC
>TRBV27|NA|TRBD1|TRBJ2-2
CASSPYSGGSTGELFF
TGTGCCAGCAGCCCTTACTCAGGGGGCTCAACCGGGGAGCTGTTTTTT
>TRBV27|NA|NA|TRBJ2-2
CASSQPLDSWSTGELFF
TGTGCCAGCAGCCAACCCCTGGACAGTTGGAGCACCGGGGAGCTGTTTTTT
>TRBV23-1|NA|TRBD1|TRBJ2-6
CASSQSPGQKRSGANVLTF
TGCGCCAGCAGTCAATCCCCGGGACAGAAAAGATCTGGGGCCAACGTCCTGACTTTC